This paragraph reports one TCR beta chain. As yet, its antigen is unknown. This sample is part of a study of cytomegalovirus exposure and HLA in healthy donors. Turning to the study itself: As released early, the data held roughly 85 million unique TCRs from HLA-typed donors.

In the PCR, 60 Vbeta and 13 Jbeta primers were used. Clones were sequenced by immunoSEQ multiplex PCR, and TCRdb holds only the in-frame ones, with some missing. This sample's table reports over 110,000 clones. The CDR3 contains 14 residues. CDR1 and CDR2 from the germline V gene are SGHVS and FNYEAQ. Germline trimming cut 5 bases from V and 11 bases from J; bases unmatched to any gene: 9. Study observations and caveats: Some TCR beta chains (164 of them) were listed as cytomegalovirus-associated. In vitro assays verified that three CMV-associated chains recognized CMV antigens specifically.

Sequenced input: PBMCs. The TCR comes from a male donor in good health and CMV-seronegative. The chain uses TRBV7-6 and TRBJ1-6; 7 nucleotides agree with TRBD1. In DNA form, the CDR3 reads TGTGCCAGCAGCCCACAGGGGAGTGTGACACCCCTCCACTTT. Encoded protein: CASSPQGSVTPLHF.